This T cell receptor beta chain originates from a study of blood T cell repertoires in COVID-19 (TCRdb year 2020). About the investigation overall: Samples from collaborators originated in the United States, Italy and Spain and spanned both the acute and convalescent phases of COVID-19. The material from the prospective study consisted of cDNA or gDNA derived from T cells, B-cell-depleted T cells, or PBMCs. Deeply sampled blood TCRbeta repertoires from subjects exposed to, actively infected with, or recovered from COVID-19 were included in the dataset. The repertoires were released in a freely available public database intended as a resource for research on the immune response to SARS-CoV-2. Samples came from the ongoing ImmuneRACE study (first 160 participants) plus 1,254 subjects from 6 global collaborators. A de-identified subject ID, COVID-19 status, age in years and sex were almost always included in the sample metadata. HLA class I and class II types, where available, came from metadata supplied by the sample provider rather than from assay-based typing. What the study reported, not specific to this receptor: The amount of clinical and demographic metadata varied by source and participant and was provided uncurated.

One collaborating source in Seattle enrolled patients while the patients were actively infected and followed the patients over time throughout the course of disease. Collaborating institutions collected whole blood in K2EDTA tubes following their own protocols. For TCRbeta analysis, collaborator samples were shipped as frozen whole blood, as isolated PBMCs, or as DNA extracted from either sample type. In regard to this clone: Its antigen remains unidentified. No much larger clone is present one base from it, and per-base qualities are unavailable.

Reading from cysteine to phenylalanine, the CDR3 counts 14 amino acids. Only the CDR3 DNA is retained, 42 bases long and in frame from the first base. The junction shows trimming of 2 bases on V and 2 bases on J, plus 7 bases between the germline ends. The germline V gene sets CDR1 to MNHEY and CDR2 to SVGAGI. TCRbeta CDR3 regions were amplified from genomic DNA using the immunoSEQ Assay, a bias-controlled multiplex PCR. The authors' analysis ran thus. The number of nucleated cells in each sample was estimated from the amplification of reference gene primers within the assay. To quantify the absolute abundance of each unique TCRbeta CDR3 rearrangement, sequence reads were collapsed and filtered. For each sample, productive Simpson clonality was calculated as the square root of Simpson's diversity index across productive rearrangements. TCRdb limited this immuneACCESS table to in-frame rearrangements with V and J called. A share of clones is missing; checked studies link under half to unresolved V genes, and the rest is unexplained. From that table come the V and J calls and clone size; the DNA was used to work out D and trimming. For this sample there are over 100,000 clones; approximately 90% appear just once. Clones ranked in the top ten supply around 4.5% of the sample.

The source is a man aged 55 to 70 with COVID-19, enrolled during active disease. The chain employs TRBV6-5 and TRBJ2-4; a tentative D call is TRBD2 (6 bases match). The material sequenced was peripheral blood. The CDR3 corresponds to CASSYGGTKNIQYF. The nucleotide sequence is TGTGCCAGCAGTTACGGAGGGACCAAAAACATTCAGTACTTC.